A selection of T cell receptor beta chains follows, all from one sample in a study of T-cell reconstitution after alpha-beta-depleted transplantation in children. TCRdb independently ran MiXCR on the PCR reads; one entry per CDR3 protein. The sample contains approximately 500,000 distinct CDR3 sequences, 10% of which appear only once. Sequences were derived from PBMCs, sampled before TCRalphabeta/CD19-depleted stem cell transplant. The receptors were sampled from a child aged 2 to 10 with inherited bone marrow failure, due to receive a stem cell transplant. CDR3s leave out the opening cysteine and the closing phenylalanine or tryptophan. The size entry is marked missing in some rows and otherwise reads once, few, many or a size class.

clone size: many
V gene: TRBV4-3
CDR3 protein: ASSQDSDRINEKLF

clone size: -
V gene: TRBV19
CDR3 protein: ASSIADIQY

clone size: many
V gene: TRBV27
CDR3 protein: ASSRRLAGASETQY

clone size: -
V gene: TRBV25-1
CDR3 protein: ASSFEAGELF

clone size: -
V gene: TRBV23-1
CDR3 protein: ASSNRGRQGGLAHNEQF

clone size: -
V gene: TRBV6-2/TRBV6-3
CDR3 protein: VSSYGEYNEQF

clone size: few
V gene: TRBV5-1
CDR3 protein: ASSLIWDSSYNEQF

clone size: -
V gene: TRBV5-1
CDR3 protein: ASSPRSLAGVGDEQF

clone size: many
V gene: TRBV2
CDR3 protein: ASRDLAGGQF

clone size: -
V gene: TRBV11-2
CDR3 protein: ASSLLGGSVNEQY

clone size: many
V gene: TRBV7-9
CDR3 protein: AALDGGRETQY

clone size: many
V gene: TRBV27
CDR3 protein: ASSLSRFEAGASNTEAF

clone size: many
V gene: TRBV5-1
CDR3 protein: ASTILGAGVEDTQY

clone size: many
V gene: TRBV10-3
CDR3 protein: AISESRGRYLNTEAF

clone size: few
V gene: TRBV5-1
CDR3 protein: ASSRQRGPGYEQY

clone size: many
V gene: TRBV20-1
CDR3 protein: SASGWGQGYGGGSYNEQF

clone size: many
V gene: TRBV9
CDR3 protein: ASSGQGALFGELF

clone size: many
V gene: TRBV29-1
CDR3 protein: SAGQREWHNEQF

clone size: -
V gene: TRBV27
CDR3 protein: ASSFRGYNQPQH

clone size: many
V gene: TRBV7-9
CDR3 protein: ASTAYNEQF

clone size: many
V gene: TRBV28
CDR3 protein: ASSFRDGGEAF

clone size: few
V gene: TRBV20-1
CDR3 protein: SASSPGEAKNIQY

clone size: many
V gene: TRBV25-1
CDR3 protein: ASSEDRLPETQY

clone size: many
V gene: TRBV5-1
CDR3 protein: ASSWEGGGGQY

clone size: many
V gene: TRBV4-3
CDR3 protein: ASSQIRPGLAAIEAVEQF

clone size: -
V gene: TRBV6-2/TRBV6-3
CDR3 protein: ASSNDRVGNEQF

clone size: -
V gene: TRBV2
CDR3 protein: ASRGRVSYNEQF

clone size: few
V gene: TRBV27
CDR3 protein: ASSLEFSLRDRPPEQY

clone size: many
V gene: TRBV7-9
CDR3 protein: ASSPHGGSHEQY

clone size: -
V gene: TRBV6-1
CDR3 protein: ASARFMGLSSYNEQF

clone size: many
V gene: TRBV29-1
CDR3 protein: SAGRGEIYEQY

clone size: many
V gene: TRBV24-1
CDR3 protein: ATSDPGQEDTQY

clone size: -
V gene: TRBV5-6
CDR3 protein: ASSLQGLAGVETQY

clone size: few
V gene: TRBV20-1
CDR3 protein: SASRLPGTGGLDTQY

clone size: many
V gene: TRBV29-1
CDR3 protein: SVDEANTEAF